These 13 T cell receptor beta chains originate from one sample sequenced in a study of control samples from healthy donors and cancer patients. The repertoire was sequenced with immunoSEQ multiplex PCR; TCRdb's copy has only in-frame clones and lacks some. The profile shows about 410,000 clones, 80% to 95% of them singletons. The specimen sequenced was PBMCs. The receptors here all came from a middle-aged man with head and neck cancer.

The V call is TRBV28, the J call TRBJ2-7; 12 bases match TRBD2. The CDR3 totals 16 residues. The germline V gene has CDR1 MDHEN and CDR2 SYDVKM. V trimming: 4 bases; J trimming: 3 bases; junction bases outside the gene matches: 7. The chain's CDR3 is CASSSGLAGHYYEQYF. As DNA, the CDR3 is TGTGCCAGCAGTTCAGGACTAGCGGGGCACTACTACGAGCAGTACTTC.

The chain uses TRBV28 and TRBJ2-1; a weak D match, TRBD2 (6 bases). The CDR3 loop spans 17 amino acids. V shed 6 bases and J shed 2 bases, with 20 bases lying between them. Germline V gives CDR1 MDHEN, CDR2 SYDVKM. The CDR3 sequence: CASSLGILADTYNEQFF. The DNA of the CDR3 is TGTGCCAGCAGCCTAGGAATACTAGCCGATACCTACAATGAGCAGTTCTTC.

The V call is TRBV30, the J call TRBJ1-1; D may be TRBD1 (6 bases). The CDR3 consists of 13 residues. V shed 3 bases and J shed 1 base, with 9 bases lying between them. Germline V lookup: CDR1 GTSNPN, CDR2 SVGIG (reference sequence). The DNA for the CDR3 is TGTGCCTGGAGCGGACAGCAGAACACTGAAGCTTTCTTT. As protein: CAWSGQQNTEAFF.

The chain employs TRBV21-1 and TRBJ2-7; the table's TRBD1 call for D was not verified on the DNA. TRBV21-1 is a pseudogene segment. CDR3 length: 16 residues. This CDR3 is CASIQAGRTGTYEQYF. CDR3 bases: TGTGCCAGCATACAGGCCGGGCGGACAGGGACCTACGAGCAGTACTTC.

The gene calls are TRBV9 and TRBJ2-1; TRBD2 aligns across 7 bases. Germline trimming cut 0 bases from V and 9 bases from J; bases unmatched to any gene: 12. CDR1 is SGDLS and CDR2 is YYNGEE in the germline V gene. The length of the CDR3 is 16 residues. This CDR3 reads CASSVEGEVREGEQFF. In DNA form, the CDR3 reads TGTGCCAGCAGCGTAGAGGGAGAGGTAAGGGAGGGTGAGCAGTTCTTC.

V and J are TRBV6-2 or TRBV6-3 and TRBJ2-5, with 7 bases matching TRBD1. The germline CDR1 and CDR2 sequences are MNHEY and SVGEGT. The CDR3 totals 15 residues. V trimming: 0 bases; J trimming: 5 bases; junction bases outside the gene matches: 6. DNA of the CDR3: TGTGCCAGCAGTTACTCGAAGGGGGCTTTTGAGACCCAGTACTTC. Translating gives CASSYSKGAFETQYF.

The CDR3 coding sequence is TGCGCCAGCAGCCCGGGGGACCCACGGAGAGAGACCCAGTACTTC. This sequence encodes CASSPGDPRRETQYF. The gene calls are TRBV5-1 and TRBJ2-5; a weak D match, TRBD2 (6 bases). The V and J ends lost 4 bases and 4 bases respectively, with 17 bases between them. The germline V gene encodes CDR1 SGHRS and CDR2 YFSETQ. The CDR3 contains 15 residues.

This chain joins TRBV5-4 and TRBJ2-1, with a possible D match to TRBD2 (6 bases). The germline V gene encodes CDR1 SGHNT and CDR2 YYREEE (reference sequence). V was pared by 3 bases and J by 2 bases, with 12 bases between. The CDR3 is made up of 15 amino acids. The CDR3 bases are TGTGCCAGCAGCTCGTTGGAGGGCCCCTACAATGAGCAGTTCTTC. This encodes CASSSLEGPYNEQFF.

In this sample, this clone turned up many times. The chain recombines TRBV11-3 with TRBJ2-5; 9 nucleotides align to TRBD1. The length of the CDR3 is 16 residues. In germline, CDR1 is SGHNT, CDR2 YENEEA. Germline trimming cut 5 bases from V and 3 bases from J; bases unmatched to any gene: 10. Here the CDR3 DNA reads TGTGCCAGCAGCCATGACGGGGACAGGGACAAAGAGACCCAGTACTTC. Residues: CASSHDGDRDKETQYF.

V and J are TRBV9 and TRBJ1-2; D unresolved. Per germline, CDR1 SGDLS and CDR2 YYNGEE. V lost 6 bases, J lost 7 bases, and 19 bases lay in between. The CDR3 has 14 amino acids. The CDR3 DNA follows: TGTGCCAGCACCAGAAATACCGGGCATCGTGGCTACACCTTC. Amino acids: CASTRNTGHRGYTF.

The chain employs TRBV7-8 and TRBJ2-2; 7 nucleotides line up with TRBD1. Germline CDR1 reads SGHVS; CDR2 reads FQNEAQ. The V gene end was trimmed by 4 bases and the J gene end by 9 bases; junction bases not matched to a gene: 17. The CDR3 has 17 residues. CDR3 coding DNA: TGTGCCAGCAGCTCCACAGGGGATAGGTCCACTGGTAGGGAGCTGTTTTTT. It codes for CASSSTGDRSTGRELFF.

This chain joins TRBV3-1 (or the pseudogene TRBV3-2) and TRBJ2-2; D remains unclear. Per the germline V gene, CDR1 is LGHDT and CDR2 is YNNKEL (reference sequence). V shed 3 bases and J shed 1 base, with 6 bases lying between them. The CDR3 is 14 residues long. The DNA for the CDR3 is TGTGCCAGCAGCCATCACGGGAACACCGGGGAGCTGTTTTTT. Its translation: CASSHHGNTGELFF.

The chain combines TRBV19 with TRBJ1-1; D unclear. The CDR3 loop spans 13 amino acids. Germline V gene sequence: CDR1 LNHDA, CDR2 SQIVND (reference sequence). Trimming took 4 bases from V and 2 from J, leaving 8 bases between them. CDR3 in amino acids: CASSTVLNTEAFF. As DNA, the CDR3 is TGTGCCAGTAGTACCGTTCTAAACACTGAAGCTTTCTTT. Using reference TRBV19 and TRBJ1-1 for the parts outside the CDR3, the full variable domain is DGGITQSPKYLFRKEGQNVTLSCEQNLNHDAMYWYRQDPGQGLRLIYYSQIVNDFQKGDIAEGYSVSREKKESFPLTVTSAQKNPTAFYLCASSTVLNTEAFFGQGTRLTVV.